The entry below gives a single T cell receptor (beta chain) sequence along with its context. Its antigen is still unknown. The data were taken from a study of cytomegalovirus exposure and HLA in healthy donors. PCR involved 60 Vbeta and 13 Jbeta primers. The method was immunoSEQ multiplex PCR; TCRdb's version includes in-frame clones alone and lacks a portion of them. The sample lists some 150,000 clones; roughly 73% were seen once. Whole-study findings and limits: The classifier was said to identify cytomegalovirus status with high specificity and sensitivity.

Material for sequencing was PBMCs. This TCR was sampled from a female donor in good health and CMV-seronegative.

The CDR3 DNA sequence: TGTGCCAGCAGCGGACAGGGGTTAACTGAAGCTTTCTTT. Translation: CASSGQGLTEAFF. The chain links TRBV7-9 to TRBJ1-1, with 9 bases fitting TRBD1. In germline, CDR1 is SEHNR, CDR2 FQNEAQ (reference sequence). V was pared by 5 bases and J by 5 bases, with 3 bases of the junction left unmatched. This CDR3 comprises 13 residues.